These 32 T cell receptor beta chains came from one sample sequenced in a study of T cells in Graves' hyperthyroidism and ophthalmopathy. It was RNA transcripts that yielded the amplified TCR beta CDR3 regions. The study used the HTBI primer set for a first-round RT-PCR of the TCR CDR3. TCRdb ran MiXCR on the multiplex PCR reads and lists one entry per CDR3 protein. Altogether around 500,000 distinct CDR3 sequences are present, 13% to 15% being singletons, with the ten largest covering less than 20%. Material for sequencing was blood. These receptors all stem from a woman younger than 35 with Graves' hyperthyroidism.

This clonotype showed up many times. The chain joins TRBV14 to TRBJ1-2; D call uncertain. The germline gives CDR1 SGHDN, CDR2 FVKESK. V was shortened by 5 bases and J by 8 bases, with 12 bases between the two germline ends. This CDR3 has 12 amino acids. The CDR3 loop is CASSKQPDGYTF. Written as DNA, the CDR3 is TGTGCCAGCAGCAAACAGCCAGACGGCTACACCTTC.

The V gene is TRBV5-1, the J gene TRBJ1-2, with TRBD1 matching 9 bases. The CDR3 totals 15 residues. The ends lost 4 bases at V and 0 bases at J; junction bases unmatched: 4. Germline V gene lookup returns CDR1 SGHRS and CDR2 YFSETQ. CDR3 in DNA: TGCGCCAGCAGCGGTGGGACAGGGTCTAACTATGGCTACACCTTC. Protein sequence: CASSGGTGSNYGYTF. Using reference TRBV5-1 and TRBJ1-2 for the parts outside the CDR3, the full variable domain is KAGVTQTPRYLIKTRGQQVTLSCSPISGHRSVSWYQQTPGQGLQFLFEYFSETQRNKGNFPGRFSGRQFSNSRSEMNVSTLELGDSALYLCASSGGTGSNYGYTFGSGTRLTVV.

The CDR3 bases are TGTGCCAGCAGGACAACAGGTGGGGCCTCCGGGGAGCTGTTTTTT. This encodes CASRTTGGASGELFF. V and J are TRBV27 and TRBJ2-2, with D perhaps matching TRBD1 (5 bases). CDR3 size: 15 residues. With 6 bases removed from V and 6 bases from J, the gap between germline ends came to 17 bases. CDR1 and CDR2 from the germline V gene are MNHEY and SMNVEV (reference sequence).

The chain has TRBV3-1 and TRBJ1-6, with a possible D match to TRBD1 (6 bases). The CDR3 runs to 15 residues. V was cut by 0 bases and J by 7 bases, with 10 bases left in between. Germline V gene data show CDR1 as LGHDT and CDR2 as YNNKEL (reference sequence). CDR3 nucleotide sequence: TGTGCCAGCAGCCAAGATATACAGGGCAATTCACCCCTCCACTTT. It codes for CASSQDIQGNSPLHF.

The table lists this clonotype with many counts. V gene TRBV2 combines with J gene TRBJ2-1; unclear D gene. The ends were cut back, 4 bases at V and 10 bases at J, with 8 bases in the middle. This CDR3 comprises 11 residues. Per germline, CDR1 SNHLY and CDR2 FYNNEI. CDR3 DNA: TGTGCCAGCAGTGTGCGTGTCGAGCAGTTCTTC. Translating gives CASSVRVEQFF.

This clonotype was observed a few times. The CDR3 ends on some other residue instead of the conserved phenylalanine or tryptophan, so this is likely a read error. The chain recombines TRBV6-2 or TRBV6-3 with TRBJ2-5, with 8 bases matching TRBD2. V trimming: 5 bases; J trimming: 5 bases; junction bases outside the gene matches: 10. CDR3 size: 15 residues. Germline V gives CDR1 MNHEY, CDR2 SVGEGT. CDR3 DNA sequence: TGTGCCAGCAGTCCCGACGGCGGGAGGAGGGAGACCCAGTACCTC. Amino acid sequence: CASSPDGGRRETQYL.

Ten or more counts support this clonotype. The V call is TRBV9, the J call TRBJ2-7; 7 bases fit TRBD1. Germline assignment: CDR1 SGDLS and CDR2 YYNGEE. The CDR3 totals 15 residues. V lost 0 bases and J lost 0; bases outside the gene matches: 3. Here the CDR3 DNA reads TGTGCCAGCAGCGTAGGGGCAGGGGGCTCCTACGAGCAGTACTTC. It translates to CASSVGAGGSYEQYF.

A word on this clonotype: This may come from a read error, since a much larger clone is one base off. The chain joins TRBV29-1 to TRBJ2-1, with 14 bases fitting TRBD2. Trimming cost V 6 bases and J 10 bases; bases outside gene matches: 5. This CDR3 has 13 amino acids. Germline V lookup: CDR1 SQVTM, CDR2 ANQGSEA. The CDR3 is CSVGTSGSSEQFF. The DNA of the CDR3 is TGCAGCGTGGGGACTAGCGGGAGTAGCGAGCAGTTCTTC.

This clonotype has ten or more counts. The rearrangement joins TRBV30 to TRBJ2-7; maybe TRBD2 (6 bases). CDR3 length equals 13 residues. Germline assignment: CDR1 GTSNPN and CDR2 SVGIG (reference sequence). Trimming took 4 bases from V and 6 from J, leaving 16 bases between them. CDR3 loop: CAWTDFRGFEQYF. CDR3 bases: TGTGCCTGGACGGACTTCCGGGGGTTCGAGCAGTACTTC.

V usage is TRBV15 and J usage is TRBJ2-7, with 11 bases lining up with TRBD2. Germline CDR1 is LNHNV and CDR2 is YYDKDF (reference sequence). The CDR3 sequence is 16 residues long. Trimming took 0 bases from V and 4 from J; bases not matched to a gene: 5. This chain's CDR3 is CATSRDGTSGLYEQYF. The DNA of the CDR3 is TGTGCCACCAGCAGAGATGGGACTAGCGGCCTTTACGAGCAGTACTTC.

The chain has TRBV19 and TRBJ2-4; 9 bases are a match to TRBD2. Looked up from germline, CDR1 is LNHDA and CDR2 is SQIVND (reference sequence). CDR3 size: 17 residues. V lost 7 bases to trimming and J lost 1 base; unmatched junction nucleotides: 11. The CDR3 nucleotides read TGTGCCAGTACCCGAGCGGGAGGATCTGTGGCCAAAAACATTCAGTACTTC. This translates into CASTRAGGSVAKNIQYF.

This clonotype was seen a few times. The rearrangement links TRBV5-6 to TRBJ2-7; unclear D gene. This CDR3 comprises 16 residues. CDR1 is SGHDT, CDR2 YYEEEE, per germline. V gave up 4 bases and J gave up 3 bases, with 20 bases separating them. This CDR3 is CASSTIDQLRSYEQYF. As DNA, the CDR3 is TGTGCCAGCAGCACTATAGACCAACTCAGGAGCTACGAGCAGTACTTC.

This clonotype occurred many times. V usage is TRBV24-1 and J usage is TRBJ2-1, with 8 bases lining up with TRBD2. Unmatched junction bases numbered 2, after V lost 5 bases and J lost 3 bases. This CDR3 region has 14 residues. Germline CDR1 and CDR2: KGHDR and SFDVKD. For the CDR3, the DNA is TGTGCCACCAGTGCGGGGGGGAACTACAATGAGCAGTTCTTC. Encoded protein: CATSAGGNYNEQFF.

This clonotype was counted ten times or more. The chain joins TRBV27 to TRBJ2-1; TRBD1 might be the D (5 bases). The CDR3 loop spans 14 amino acids. The germline gives CDR1 MNHEY, CDR2 SMNVEV (reference sequence). The V end lost 0 bases, the J end lost 8 bases, and 11 bases lay between the germline ends. CDR3 sequence reads: CASSLSAGIYEQFF. In DNA form, the CDR3 reads TGTGCCAGCAGTTTATCCGCAGGGATTTATGAGCAGTTCTTC.

This clonotype was found many times. This sequence joins TRBV11-1 and TRBJ1-1, with unresolved D. This CDR3 is 14 amino acids long. Germline-derived CDR1 and CDR2 are SGHAT and FQDESV (reference sequence). V dropped 1 base and J dropped 5 bases, with 11 bases sitting between them. In DNA form, the CDR3 reads TGTGCCAGCAGCTTAGACAGTAGTGGGACTGAAGCTTTCTTT. This codes for CASSLDSSGTEAFF.

In the case of this clonotype: Being one base from a much bigger clone, this may be a read error. The rearrangement uses TRBV7-7 and TRBJ2-3; TRBD2 matches at 13 bases. Germline V gene data show CDR1 as SSHAT and CDR2 as FNYEAQ (reference sequence). V dropped 5 bases and J dropped 4; count of bases not matched to a gene: 3. The CDR3 covers 15 residues. CDR3 sequence (DNA): TGTGCCAGCAGCCGGACTAGCGGGAGCTCAGATACGCAGTATTTT. It encodes CASSRTSGSSDTQYF.

Remarks on this clonotype: A read error may be the cause here, since a much bigger clone is one base away. The chain links TRBV2 to TRBJ1-2; D is uncertain. The CDR3 has 13 amino acids. The germline V gene encodes CDR1 SNHLY and CDR2 FYNNEI. In DNA form, the CDR3 reads TGTGCCAGCAGCCTCGGGCCTGGGGATGGCTGCACCTTC. Translating it yields CASSLGPGDGCTF.

This chain joins TRBV12-5 and TRBJ2-3; D gene ambiguous. Germline CDR1 LGHNT, CDR2 FRNRAP. The CDR3 is made up of 15 amino acids. Trimming took 7 bases from V and 2 from J, leaving 16 bases between them. In DNA form, the CDR3 reads TGTGCTAGTGCTCCCGTCAGCTACCACACAGATACGCAGTATTTT. It codes for CASAPVSYHTDTQYF.

Of note for this clonotype: Being one base from a much bigger clone, this may be a read error. The rearrangement joins TRBV12-5 to TRBJ2-7; 7 bases are shared with TRBD2. After removal of 7 bases from V and 5 bases from J, the junction contained 14 bases not matched to a gene. CDR3 length equals 15 residues. Per germline, CDR1 LGHNT and CDR2 FRNRAP. The CDR3 spells CASAKSRGRAHEQYF. The CDR3 nucleotides are TGTGCTAGTGCCAAATCTCGAGGGAGGGCCCACGAGCAGTACTTC.

This clonotype was counted a few times. A read error may produce the germline difference seen at one junction end. The chain links TRBV29-1 to TRBJ2-6, with 10 nucleotides matching TRBD1. This CDR3 spans 16 amino acids. Germline values: CDR1 SQVTM, CDR2 ANQGSEA. The CDR3 DNA reads TGCAGCGTACGACAGGGGGCGGTCTCTGGGGCCAACGTCCCGACTTTC. Translating it yields CSVRQGAVSGANVPTF.

This clonotype was detected ten times or more. The CDR3 DNA reads TGTGCCAGCAGCTTATTCGTCTATAATTCACCCCTCCACTTT. It specifies CASSLFVYNSPLHF. This chain joins TRBV7-2 and TRBJ1-6; D is ambiguous. Between the trimmed V and J ends, which lost 2 bases and 3 bases, there was a span of 5 bases. Germline loops: CDR1 SGHTA, CDR2 FQGNSA. The CDR3 is 14 amino acids.

Ten or more counts support this clonotype. CDR3 loop: CASGLPRTSGRGNEQFF. The DNA of the CDR3 is TGTGCTAGTGGTTTGCCCCGGACTAGCGGGAGGGGGAATGAGCAGTTCTTC. The rearrangement uses TRBV12-5 and TRBJ2-1, with TRBD2 identical over 15 bases. Trimming took 2 bases from V and 7 from J; bases not matched to a gene: 6. Germline V lookup: CDR1 LGHNT, CDR2 FRNRAP. This CDR3 has 17 amino acids. The full variable domain, its missing parts supplied by reference TRBV12-5 and TRBJ2-1, is DARVTQTPRHKVTEMGQEVTMRCQPILGHNTVFWYRQTMMQGLELLAYFRNRAPLDDSGMPKDRFSAEMPDATLATLKIQPSEPRDSAVYFCASGLPRTSGRGNEQFFGPGTRLTVL.

At least ten counts were recorded for this clonotype. The gene calls are TRBV28 and TRBJ2-1; 13 bases are shared with TRBD2. The J segment lost 13 bases and the V segment lost 5 bases, leaving 5 bases of the junction unmatched. Germline CDR1 reads MDHEN; CDR2 reads SYDVKM. This CDR3 has 13 residues. Here the CDR3 DNA reads TGTGCCAGCAGTCGGACTAGCGGGAGTATCCAGTTCTTC. Protein product: CASSRTSGSIQFF. The full variable domain, in which reference TRBV28 and TRBJ2-1 provide the parts outside the CDR3, is DVKVTQSSRYLVKRTGEKVFLECVQDMDHENMFWYRQDPGLGLRLIYFSYDVKMKEKGDIPEGYSVSREKKERFSLILESASTNQTSMYLCASSRTSGSIQFFGPGTRLTVL.

The table lists this clonotype with a few counts. The chain combines TRBV10-2 with TRBJ1-5; no reliable D call. Germline V gene data show CDR1 as WSHSY and CDR2 as SAAADI. This CDR3 spans 15 amino acids. Between the trimmed V and J ends, which lost 0 bases and 4 bases, there was a span of 10 bases. CDR3 bases: TGCGCCAGCAGTGAGTCAGTCATAGGGAATCAGCCCCAGCATTTT. The encoded protein is CASSESVIGNQPQHF.

The genes are TRBV18 and TRBJ2-5; 10 positions agree with TRBD1. CDR1 is KGHSH, CDR2 LQKENI, per germline. The CDR3 runs 15 residues. V gave up 5 bases and J gave up 3 bases; unmatched junction bases: 6. The CDR3 region has the DNA TGTGCCAGCTCAACTGCGGGACAGGGGAAAGAGACCCAGTACTTC. Its protein is CASSTAGQGKETQYF.

The chain carries TRBV27 and TRBJ2-5, with 7 nucleotides matching TRBD1. V was clipped by 0 bases and J by 2 bases; unmatched bases: 6. The CDR3 has 16 residues. Germline CDR1 is MNHEY and CDR2 is SMNVEV (reference sequence). Here the CDR3 DNA reads TGTGCCAGCAGTTTATCACCGGGACAGAATCAAGAGACCCAGTACTTC. Amino acid sequence: CASSLSPGQNQETQYF.

This clonotype turned up a few times. The chain joins TRBV19 to TRBJ2-3; D gene uncertain. The CDR3 runs 15 residues. Per the germline V gene, CDR1 is LNHDA and CDR2 is SQIVND (reference sequence). V was cut by 4 bases and J by 2 bases, with 13 bases left in between. For the CDR3, the DNA is TGTGCCAGTAGTACTTACAGAAGCGACACAGATACGCAGTATTTT. Encoded protein: CASSTYRSDTDTQYF.

This clonotype was counted once. The CDR3 reads CASRATSGRNEQFF. The CDR3 coding sequence is TGTGCCAGCAGAGCGACTAGCGGGAGGAATGAGCAGTTCTTC. This rearrangement joins TRBV7-2 to TRBJ2-1; TRBD2 matches at 13 bases. This CDR3 is built from 14 residues. The germline V gene encodes CDR1 SGHTA and CDR2 FQGNSA. V gave up 6 bases and J gave up 7 bases; unmatched junction bases: 3.

This clonotype was detected a few times. This sequence joins TRBV28 and TRBJ1-2; D is undetermined. Trimming took 2 bases from V and 1 from J, leaving 5 bases between them. This CDR3 spans 13 amino acids. Germline CDR1 MDHEN, CDR2 SYDVKM. The CDR3 DNA sequence: TGTGCCAGCAGTTTACCCTTTAACTATGGCTACACCTTC. Translated: CASSLPFNYGYTF.

The V call is TRBV5-1, the J call TRBJ2-1; 7 bases are shared with TRBD2. The junction had 10 bases not matched to a gene; V was cut back by 1 base and J by 9 bases. Germline lookup yields CDR1 SGHRS and CDR2 YFSETQ. This CDR3 is built from 15 residues. This chain's CDR3 is CASSLMREGLGEQFF. The CDR3 DNA sequence: TGCGCCAGCAGCTTGATGAGGGAGGGCCTTGGTGAGCAGTTCTTC.

The rearrangement joins TRBV2 to TRBJ2-7, with a possible D match to TRBD2 (5 bases). This CDR3 comprises 13 residues. V lost 7 bases, J lost 0 bases, and 10 bases lay in between. The V gene's germline CDR1 is SNHLY and CDR2 FYNNEI. CDR3 sequence reads: CASNTGSSYEQYF. As DNA, the CDR3 is TGTGCCAGCAATACGGGGAGCTCCTACGAGCAGTACTTC. Drawing the rest from reference TRBV2 and TRBJ2-7, the complete variable domain is EPEVTQTPSHQVTQMGQEVILRCVPISNHLYFYWYRQILGQKVEFLVSFYNNEISEKSEIFDDQFSVERPDGSNFTLKIRSTKLEDSAMYFCASNTGSSYEQYFGPGTRLTVT.

This clonotype was picked up many times. The chain recombines TRBV2 with TRBJ2-4; D call uncertain. Between the trimmed V and J ends, which lost 7 bases and 0 bases, there was a span of 13 bases. Germline CDR1 is SNHLY and CDR2 is FYNNEI. CDR3 size: 15 residues. DNA of the CDR3: TGTGCCAGCACCACGACTCCTTTAGCCAAAAACATTCAGTACTTC. Residues: CASTTTPLAKNIQYF.